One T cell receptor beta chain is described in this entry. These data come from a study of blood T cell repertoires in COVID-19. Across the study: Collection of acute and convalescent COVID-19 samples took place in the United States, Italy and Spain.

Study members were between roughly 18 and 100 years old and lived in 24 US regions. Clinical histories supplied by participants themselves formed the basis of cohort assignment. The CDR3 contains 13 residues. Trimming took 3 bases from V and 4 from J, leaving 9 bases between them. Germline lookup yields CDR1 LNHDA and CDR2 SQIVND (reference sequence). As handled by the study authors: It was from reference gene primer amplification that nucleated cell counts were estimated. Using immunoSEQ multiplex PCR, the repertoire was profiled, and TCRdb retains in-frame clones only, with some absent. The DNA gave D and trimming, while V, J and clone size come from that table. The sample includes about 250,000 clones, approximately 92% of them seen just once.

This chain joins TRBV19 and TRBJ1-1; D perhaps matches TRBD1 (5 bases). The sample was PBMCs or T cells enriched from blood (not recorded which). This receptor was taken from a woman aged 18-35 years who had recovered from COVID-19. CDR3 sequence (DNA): TGTGCCAGTAGTATGTCAGGGATCACTGAAGCTTTCTTT. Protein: CASSMSGITEAFF.